This record covers a single T cell receptor (beta chain). The CD4+ fraction was divided into a CD45RA+ naive subset and a CD45RA-negative memory subset. This entry is derived from a study of shared clonotypes between healthy human individuals. Data came from immunoSEQ multiplex PCR; TCRdb stores just in-frame clones and leaves some out. The table records some 1 million clones, about 70% of them present only once. Germline V gives CDR1 SGHTA, CDR2 FQGNSA. V was shortened by 5 bases and J by 3 bases, with 13 bases between the two germline ends. The CDR3 runs 14 residues. The material sequenced was memory CD4+ T cells sorted from blood. Subset indicated: CD45RA-negative fraction. V gene TRBV7-2 combines with J gene TRBJ1-2; D gene uncertain. This TCR was recovered from a man aged 18 to 30 in good health. The CDR3 reads CASSPNLKDYGYTF. As DNA, the CDR3 is TGTGCCAGCAGCCCCAATTTGAAGGACTATGGCTACACCTTC.